This T cell receptor (beta chain) was sequenced in a study of metastatic and nonmetastatic thyroid tumors (dated by TCRdb to 2019 to 2021). General notes on the study: For patients with malignant and with benign thyroid disease, the researchers compared repertoires between peripheral blood samples and tumor or nodule tissue samples. Study-level results and caveats: In both blood and tumor samples, TCR beta diversity was reported to be significantly higher in malignant tumors than in benign nodules.

Libraries were prepared through PCR. The instrument was an Illumina HiSeq 4000. High-throughput sequencing was used to profile the CDR3 region of the TCR beta-chain in every patient. In the source study's methods: CDR3 differences across clinicopathological groups were used to build a classifier for discriminating distant-metastatic papillary thyroid cancer patients. To measure repertoire diversity the researchers used the Shannon index, while the Morisita-Horn index served to gauge how similar the tumor and blood repertoires were. TCRdb reran the public reads through fastp at Q25 and MiXCR, keeping productive beta chains. TCRdb's processing, not the authors' own work, is the source of the V and J calls. The sample table shows about 13,000 clones, and 20% to 25% are seen once. Around 56% of the sample is in the top ten clones. The junction shows trimming of 6 bases on V and 1 base on J, and the gene matches do not reach 7 bases of it. CDR1 and CDR2 are drawn from the germline V gene: MNHNS, SASEGT. The CDR3 numbers 15 residues from cysteine through phenylalanine. Only the CDR3 DNA stays, 45 bases, in frame from base 1.

On this clone itself: Its antigen is unknown. Per-base quality was not reported, and no clone a single base away is much larger than it.

None of the patients had been given any treatment before thyroid surgery. Using T-cell receptor beta sequencing, the researchers looked back retrospectively at clinical samples from patients, gathered between about 2012 and 2019. Sequencing input: blood. The clonotype comes from a male donor with papillary thyroid cancer or a benign thyroid nodule (not recorded which). Some clones in this sample may be carry-over from other donors' samples. Recombination joined TRBV6-1 with TRBJ2-5, with 8 bases matching TRBD2. CDR3 sequence: CASSSKTSAQETQYF. The bases read TGTGCCAGCAGCTCGAAGACTAGCGCCCAAGAGACCCAGTACTTC.